This T cell receptor beta chain appears in the sequencing data of a study of cytomegalovirus exposure and HLA in healthy donors. After removal of 5 bases from V and 0 bases from J, the junction contained 2 bases not matched to a gene. Germline V lookup: CDR1 MNHEY, CDR2 SMNVEV (reference sequence). CDR3 size: 15 residues. Study observations and caveats: The authors later found HLA-associated TCR beta chains more clonally expanded than equally common others. TCR beta chains numbering 164 were designated cytomegalovirus-associated.

Primers for the PCR totalled 60 Vbeta and 13 Jbeta. The authors' processing: In a later analysis, some 80 million unique TCR beta chains included roughly 11 million shared by two or more donors. The table came from immunoSEQ multiplex PCR; TCRdb's copy has only in-frame clones and leaves some out. V, J and clone size are taken as reported in that table, and D and trimming were inferred from the DNA itself. The sample records around 150,000 clones, over 75% being singletons. Comments on this clone: Its antigen is not identified.

The receptor was isolated from a man aged 25 to 45 in good health and CMV-seropositive. The sample was PBMCs. The V call is TRBV27, the J call TRBJ2-3; TRBD2 aligns across 10 bases. The CDR3 DNA is TGTGCCAGCAGTAAGCGGGAGGGCAGCACAGATACGCAGTATTTT. Protein sequence: CASSKREGSTDTQYF.